Below are 28 T cell receptor beta chains sequenced from a single sample in a study of vaccination and CD4 T cells after COVID-19 (dated by TCRdb to between 2021 and 2023). These receptors are not linked to any known antigen. The treatment or condition label for this specimen denotes: roughly ten-day PBMC culture with coronavirus spike peptide pools or control peptides (ViraFEST assay). The protocol used for the library was PCR. TCRdb shows the sequencer as Illumina iSeq 100. DNA from cultured CD4+ T cells underwent TCR sequencing with the Oncomine TCR Beta short-read assay at the Johns Hopkins FTIC core. Using fastp trimming at Q25 and MiXCR clonotype assembly, TCRdb reanalyzed the public sequencing data and kept in-frame beta chains. Rows with one shared CDR3 protein collapse into an entry with the most common genes and DNA. The sample data list some 10,000 distinct CDR3 sequences, and under 60% of these were observed just once. The ten largest clones add up to around 22% of the sample.

The sample was CD4+ T cells from blood, cultured in vitro. The receptors originated from a human donor who had recovered from COVID-19.

This clonotype came up a few times. This chain connects TRBV6-5 to TRBJ1-2; D remains unclear. CDR3 length: 14 residues. V was pared by 4 bases and J by 7 bases, with 16 bases between. Germline CDR1 and CDR2: MNHEY and SVGAGI. The CDR3 DNA sequence: TGTGCCAGCAGTTTCCTTGAGGCTGTGGGTGGCTACACCTTC. Its protein is CASSFLEAVGGYTF.

This clonotype was detected only a few times. V is TRBV19 and J is TRBJ1-2; tentatively, D is TRBD1 (5 bases). CDR3 length: 15 residues. V gave up 3 bases and J gave up 2 bases, with 13 bases separating them. The germline CDR1 and CDR2 sequences are LNHDA and SQIVND (reference sequence). The CDR3 nucleotides read TGTGCCAGTAGTATTAATTGGGGGGACAACTATGGCTACACCTTC. Protein sequence: CASSINWGDNYGYTF.

The rearrangement joins TRBV7-9 to TRBJ1-4, with TRBD1 as a possible D gene (6 bases). This CDR3 is 15 amino acids long. The germline CDR1 and CDR2 sequences are SEHNR and FQNEAQ (reference sequence). With 4 bases removed from V and 0 bases from J, the gap between germline ends came to 9 bases. The CDR3 protein is CASSSDRTTNEKLFF. The CDR3, as DNA: TGTGCCAGCAGCTCGGACAGAACAACTAATGAAAAACTGTTTTTT.

The gene calls are TRBV18 and TRBJ2-3; tentatively, D is TRBD2 (6 bases). The CDR3 has 14 residues. Looked up from germline, CDR1 is KGHSH and CDR2 is LQKENI. V was cut by 3 bases and J by 3 bases, with 10 bases left in between. This CDR3 reads CASSPMGGTDTQYF. CDR3 coding DNA: TGTGCCAGCTCACCTATGGGGGGTACAGATACGCAGTATTTT.

The gene calls are TRBV7-2 and TRBJ2-6, with D uncertain. The V end lost 1 base, the J end lost 0 bases, and 4 bases lay between the germline ends. This CDR3 is built from 15 residues. CDR1 is SGHTA, CDR2 FQGNSA, per germline. As DNA, the CDR3 is TGTGCCAGCAGCTTAGAAAGCTCTGGGGCCAACGTCCTGACTTTC. It is translated as CASSLESSGANVLTF.

The chain recombines TRBV7-9 with TRBJ1-1, with D possibly matching TRBD1 (5 bases). There are 13 residues in the CDR3. Germline V gene sequence: CDR1 SEHNR, CDR2 FQNEAQ (reference sequence). Trimming shortened V by 5 bases and J by 0 bases, and 7 bases separated the two germline ends. CDR3 in DNA: TGTGCCAGCAGCCGAGGGGTGAACACTGAAGCTTTCTTT. Translating it yields CASSRGVNTEAFF.

This clonotype was seen only a few times. The gene calls are TRBV7-2 and TRBJ1-6, with a possible D match to TRBD1 (6 bases). Germline assignment: CDR1 SGHTA and CDR2 FQGNSA. With 1 base removed from V and 9 bases from J, the gap between germline ends came to 7 bases. CDR3 length: 13 amino acids. Written as DNA, the CDR3 is TGTGCCAGCAGCTTAGAAGGGGGTTCACCCCTCCACTTT. Translation gives CASSLEGGSPLHF.

The V call is TRBV20-1, the J call TRBJ2-3, with a weak D call TRBD2 (6 bases). In germline, CDR1 is DFQATT, CDR2 SNEGSKA (reference sequence). The CDR3 runs 15 residues. The V end was cut by 1 base, the J end by 0 bases, with 11 bases between. As DNA, the CDR3 is TGCAGTGCTAGAGTCTGGGGGGAAAGCACAGATACGCAGTATTTT. Its translation is CSARVWGESTDTQYF.

This clonotype was seen only a few times. The rearrangement links TRBV6-1 to TRBJ2-5, with D possibly being TRBD1 (5 bases). The V gene lost 4 bases and the J gene lost 5 bases, with 17 bases spanning the gap. Germline V gene data show CDR1 as MNHNS and CDR2 as SASEGT. This CDR3 comprises 15 residues. The CDR3 sequence: CASSGASRVVETQYF. CDR3 bases: TGTGCCAGCAGTGGAGCCTCCAGGGTGGTGGAGACCCAGTACTTC.

Here the CDR3 DNA reads TGTGCCAGCAGCACGGGGCCTCCTCGGTACGAGCAGTACTTC. Its translation is CASSTGPPRYEQYF. V is TRBV6-2 or TRBV6-3 and J is TRBJ2-7; D could derive from TRBD1 or TRBD2 (5 bases each). CDR3 length: 14 residues. Germline-derived CDR1 and CDR2 are MNHEY and SVGEGT. V lost 6 bases, J lost 4 bases, and 16 bases lay in between.

The table lists this clonotype with a few counts. The chain uses TRBV2 and TRBJ1-2, with D possibly being TRBD1 (6 bases). CDR3 length: 13 amino acids. Germline values: CDR1 SNHLY, CDR2 FYNNEI. Trimming removed 4 bases from V and 8 bases from J, with 14 bases in between. CDR3 sequence reads: CASSGYGGQGYTF. CDR3 DNA: TGTGCCAGCAGTGGCTATGGGGGGCAAGGCTACACCTTC. The full variable domain, its missing parts supplied by reference TRBV2 and TRBJ1-2, is EPEVTQTPSHQVTQMGQEVILRCVPISNHLYFYWYRQILGQKVEFLVSFYNNEISEKSEIFDDQFSVERPDGSNFTLKIRSTKLEDSAMYFCASSGYGGQGYTFGSGTRLTVV.

The chain is built from TRBV20-1 and TRBJ1-1; D not resolved. Trimming left V 0 bases short and J 7 bases short, with 6 bases between. The length of the CDR3 is 11 residues. Germline CDR1 and CDR2: DFQATT and SNEGSKA (reference sequence). CDR3 sequence: CSARDRGEAFF. In DNA form, the CDR3 reads TGCAGTGCTAGAGATCGGGGTGAAGCTTTCTTT.

This clonotype was seen only once. The V and J genes are TRBV7-2 and TRBJ2-3; 12 nucleotides align to TRBD2. This CDR3 spans 18 amino acids. Germline V gene data show CDR1 as SGHTA and CDR2 as FQGNSA. J lost 6 bases, V lost 1 base, and 11 bases had no gene match. The CDR3 sequence: CASSLEGTSGRFVDTQYF. The CDR3 nucleotides are TGTGCCAGCAGCTTAGAGGGGACTAGCGGGCGGTTTGTCGATACGCAGTATTTT.

J is TRBJ2-1 and V is TRBV6-1; a weak D match, TRBD1 (5 bases). V shed 3 bases and J shed 6 bases, with 15 bases lying between them. The length of the CDR3 is 15 residues. CDR1 MNHNS and CDR2 SASEGT come from the germline V gene. CDR3 amino acids: CASSDGALGSNEQFF. For the CDR3, the DNA is TGTGCCAGCAGTGATGGGGCCCTGGGGTCCAATGAGCAGTTCTTC.

The chain recombines TRBV4-3 with TRBJ1-5, with TRBD1 matching over 9 bases. Trimming cost V 1 base and J 2 bases; bases outside gene matches: 3. CDR3 length: 16 amino acids. Germline values: CDR1 LGHNA, CDR2 YSLEER. The DNA for the CDR3 is TGCGCCAGCAGCCAAGTTTGGACAGGGGGCAATCAGCCCCAGCATTTT. It translates to CASSQVWTGGNQPQHF.

This sequence joins TRBV12-3 or TRBV12-4 and TRBJ1-2, with 9 bases fitting TRBD1. This CDR3 is 15 amino acids long. With 3 bases clipped from V and 3 bases from J, the junction kept 5 bases outside the gene matches. CDR3 DNA sequence: TGTGCCAGCAGTTTTGGGCGGACAGGGGACTATGGCTACACCTTC. It codes for CASSFGRTGDYGYTF.

V usage is TRBV20-1 and J usage is TRBJ2-1; 10 nucleotides align to TRBD2. The CDR3 extends over 14 amino acids. V gave up 4 bases and J gave up 3 bases; unmatched junction bases: 3. CDR1 DFQATT and CDR2 SNEGSKA come from the germline V gene (reference sequence). DNA of the CDR3: TGCAGTGCTACTAGCGGGGGACTCTACAATGAGCAGTTCTTC. Amino acids: CSATSGGLYNEQFF.

A few counts support this clonotype. This sequence joins TRBV7-9 and TRBJ1-2; maybe TRBD1 (5 bases). The length of the CDR3 is 15 residues. Germline V gene sequence: CDR1 SEHNR, CDR2 FQNEAQ (reference sequence). V lost 5 bases, J lost 8 bases, and 21 bases lay in between. The DNA for the CDR3 is TGTGCCAGCAGCCCGGCGGCGGGGGTTCAGGGCGGCTACACCTTC. This gives the protein CASSPAAGVQGGYTF.

The chain uses TRBV7-2 and TRBJ2-3; 10 nucleotides match TRBD2. V dropped 3 bases and J dropped 4; count of bases not matched to a gene: 1. In germline, CDR1 is SGHTA, CDR2 FQGNSA. The CDR3 has 14 residues. The CDR3 loop is CASSFGTSADTQYF. In nucleotides, the CDR3 is TGTGCCAGCAGCTTTGGGACTAGCGCAGATACGCAGTATTTT.

The CDR3: CASSLERTNTGELFF. CDR3 bases: TGTGCCAGCAGCTTGGAGCGGACGAACACCGGGGAGCTGTTTTTT. The chain combines TRBV11-2 with TRBJ2-2, with TRBD2 as a possible D gene (5 bases). The length of the CDR3 is 15 residues. CDR1 is SGHAT, CDR2 FQNNGV, per germline. V shed 3 bases and J shed 0 bases, with 8 bases lying between them.

The V gene is TRBV7-9, the J gene TRBJ2-1; TRBD1 matches 12 bases. Trimming removed 4 bases from V and 5 bases from J; junction bases left unmatched: 6. This CDR3 has 16 residues. Per germline, CDR1 SEHNR and CDR2 FQNEAQ (reference sequence). CDR3 DNA sequence: TGTGCCAGCAGCTCGGGCCGGGACAGGGGGCACAATGAGCAGTTCTTC. The encoded protein is CASSSGRDRGHNEQFF. Supplemented by reference TRBV7-9 and TRBJ2-1, the full variable domain reads DTGVSQNPRHKITKRGQNVTFRCDPISEHNRLYWYRQTLGQGPEFLTYFQNEAQLEKSRLLSDRFSAERPKGSFSTLEIQRTEQGDSAMYLCASSSGRDRGHNEQFFGPGTRLTVL.

There are a few counts of this clonotype. The gene calls are TRBV12-3 or TRBV12-4 and TRBJ1-6; D is ambiguous. V gave up 3 bases and J gave up 9 bases, with 12 bases separating them. The CDR3 consists of 14 residues. CDR3 region: CASSFGEIGSPLHF. DNA of the CDR3: TGTGCCAGCAGTTTCGGGGAAATAGGTTCACCCCTCCACTTT.

This clonotype was counted a few times. The chain employs TRBV7-9 and TRBJ2-5; 8 bases agree with TRBD2. V dropped 0 bases and J dropped 5; count of bases not matched to a gene: 5. Germline V gene data show CDR1 as SEHNR and CDR2 as FQNEAQ (reference sequence). This CDR3 is built from 15 residues. The DNA for the CDR3 is TGTGCCAGCAGCTTAGCATCGGGAGGGGCTGAGACCCAGTACTTC. Its protein product is CASSLASGGAETQYF.

The chain recombines TRBV7-2 with TRBJ2-1; D may match TRBD1 or TRBD2 (6 bases each). Germline V gene sequence: CDR1 SGHTA, CDR2 FQGNSA. V was trimmed by 1 base and J by 4 bases, leaving 11 bases between them. This CDR3 has 15 residues. CDR3 loop: CASSLDGGSYNEQFF. The CDR3 bases are TGTGCCAGCAGCTTAGACGGGGGCTCATACAATGAGCAGTTCTTC.

The chain combines TRBV6-1 with TRBJ1-1; D uncertain. The CDR3 runs 14 residues. CDR1 is MNHNS and CDR2 is SASEGT in the germline V gene. V lost 11 bases and J lost 4, with 20 bases in between. In DNA, the CDR3 is TGTGCCCTCTACGAAGGACTCCCGTCCACTGAAGCTTTCTTT. Translating gives CALYEGLPSTEAFF.

The chain is built from TRBV7-9 and TRBJ2-1, with D possibly matching TRBD1 (6 bases). CDR1 SEHNR and CDR2 FQNEAQ come from the germline V gene (reference sequence). The length of the CDR3 is 12 residues. V gave up 6 bases and J gave up 5 bases, with 8 bases separating them. CDR3 sequence: CASRGTHNEQFF. In nucleotides, the CDR3 is TGTGCCAGCAGGGGGACACACAATGAGCAGTTCTTC. Filled out from reference TRBV7-9 and TRBJ2-1, the complete variable domain reads DTGVSQNPRHKITKRGQNVTFRCDPISEHNRLYWYRQTLGQGPEFLTYFQNEAQLEKSRLLSDRFSAERPKGSFSTLEIQRTEQGDSAMYLCASRGTHNEQFFGPGTRLTVL.

J is TRBJ2-1 and V is TRBV6-4, with D perhaps being TRBD1 or TRBD2 (5 bases each). The CDR3 is 12 amino acids. Trimming pared 1 base from V and 12 bases from J, leaving 10 bases between. In germline, CDR1 is MRHNA, CDR2 SNTAGT. This CDR3 reads CASSDFRERQFF. The CDR3 DNA reads TGTGCCAGCAGTGACTTCAGGGAGAGGCAGTTCTTC.

This chain uses TRBV29-1 with TRBJ1-1; perhaps TRBD1 as D (6 bases). V lost 6 bases and J 3 bases, leaving 11 bases between the germline ends. This CDR3 has 12 amino acids. Germline CDR1 reads SQVTM; CDR2 reads ANQGSEA. The DNA for the CDR3 is TGCAGCGTCTACAGGGTCGACACTGAAGCTTTCTTT. Its translation is CSVYRVDTEAFF.